These T cell receptor beta chains were read from a single sample in a study of cytomegalovirus exposure and HLA in healthy donors. Assay: immunoSEQ multiplex PCR; the TCRdb copy retains only in-frame clones and omits some. The table shows approximately 160,000 clones, with 60% to 80% occurring only once. Material: PBMCs. All receptors derive from a man aged 18 to 29 in good health and CMV-seropositive. Both conserved end residues are part of each CDR3. D genes are given only for firm matches. For some rows the clone size is stated as once, few or many, or as a class when expanded; others skip it.

length,D,V,J,size,DNA,CDR3
14,-,TRBV7-2,TRBJ1-2,-,TGTGCCAGCAGCTTACTGCAGGGCCGGGATGGCTACACCTTC,CASSLLQGRDGYTF
15,TRBD1,TRBV7-9,TRBJ1-1,few,TGTGCCAGCAGCTTAGGGACAGGGGAAAACACTGAAGCTTTCTTT,CASSLGTGENTEAFF
16,TRBD1,TRBV6-5,TRBJ1-2,-,TGTGCCAGCAGTTACACCAGACAGGGGGGCACTAATGGCTACACCTTC,CASSYTRQGGTNGYTF
14,-,TRBV6-6,TRBJ2-3,-,TGTGCCAGCACCGCCCGTTCCGGGACTGAGACGCAGTATTTT,CASTARSGTETQYF
13,TRBD1,TRBV5-4,TRBJ1-2,-,TGTGCCAGCAGTCACAGGGGGGAGGTTGGCTACACCTTC,CASSHRGEVGYTF
15,TRBD2,TRBV11-2,TRBJ2-1,few,TGTGCCAGCAGCTATAGCGGGAGCTCCTACAATGAGCAGTTCTTC,CASSYSGSSYNEQFF
14,TRBD1,TRBV28,TRBJ1-5,-,TGTGCCAGCAGTCCGACAGGGGAGGTTAAGCCCCAGCATTTT,CASSPTGEVKPQHF
14,TRBD1,TRBV19,TRBJ1-1,-,TGTGCCAGTGGGACAGGGTGGATGGACACTGAAGCTTTCTTT,CASGTGWMDTEAFF
14,TRBD1,TRBV14,TRBJ1-2,-,TGTGCCAGCAGCCCCCAAACAGGGGGCTATGGCTACACCTTC,CASSPQTGGYGYTF
15,TRBD2,TRBV5-6,TRBJ2-5,-,TGTGCCAGCAGCTCCAGACTAGCGGGGATAGAGACCCAGTACTTC,CASSSRLAGIETQYF
15,TRBD1,TRBV2,TRBJ1-6,-,TGTGCCAGGGGGACAGGGGATATAAATAATTCACCCCTCCACTTT,CARGTGDINNSPLHF
15,-,TRBV29-1,TRBJ2-3,-,TGCAGCGTGCCCGAGGGGGGACAGAAGTATGATACGCAGTATTTT,CSVPEGGQKYDTQYF
12,-,TRBV29-1,TRBJ1-1,-,TGCAGCGTAAGGCCGGGGTATCTCGAAGCTTTCTTT,CSVRPGYLEAFF
14,-,TRBV5-6,TRBJ1-1,-,TGTGCCAGCAGCTTGGTATCACAGGGCGGTAAAGCTTTCTTT,CASSLVSQGGKAFF
15,-,TRBV27,TRBJ2-1,-,TGTGCCAGCAGTAACAGGGCGCCGGGCTACAATGAGCAGTTCTTC,CASSNRAPGYNEQFF
16,-,TRBV7-6,TRBJ2-1,-,TGTGCCAGCAGCTTATCGGGGGTGCGACCGGGAAATGAGCAGTTCTTC,CASSLSGVRPGNEQFF
16,TRBD1,TRBV4-1,TRBJ2-5,-,TGCGCCAGCAGCCACTACAGGGGGCGAAGAGAAGAGACCCAGTACTTC,CASSHYRGRREETQYF
18,TRBD2,TRBV4-2,TRBJ2-1,once,TGTGCCAGCAGCCTCCACGGACTAGCGGGAGGAAGGCCCGATGAGCAGTTCTTC,CASSLHGLAGGRPDEQFF
15,TRBD2,TRBV11-1,TRBJ2-1,-,TGTGCCAGCAGCTTACGAGCGGGAGGGCCCAGTGAGCAGTTCTTC,CASSLRAGGPSEQFF
15,-,TRBV27,TRBJ1-1,-,TGTGCCAGCAGTTCCTCTTCAGGGGTGAACACTGAAGCTTTCTTT,CASSSSSGVNTEAFF
18,TRBD1,TRBV25-1,TRBJ2-1,-,TGTGCCAGCAGTGAATACTTCGCGGGACAGGTGCCTAACAATGAGCAGTTCTTC,CASSEYFAGQVPNNEQFF
12,-,TRBV29-1,TRBJ1-1,-,TGCAGCGGCCAGGGTCTGAACACTGAAGCTTTCTTT,CSGQGLNTEAFF
16,TRBD2,TRBV4-1,TRBJ2-1,-,TGCGCCAGCAGCCGTGGACTAGCGGGGACTCCGGGGCGGCAGTTCTTC,CASSRGLAGTPGRQFF
15,-,TRBV7-6,TRBJ1-1,-,TGTGCCAGCAGCTCCGGACAGACGGTGAACACTGAAGCTTTCTTT,CASSSGQTVNTEAFF
16,-,TRBV11-2,TRBJ2-5,-,TGTGCCAGCAGCTTAGGGGAGAACCCTACGCAAGAGACCCAGTACTTC,CASSLGENPTQETQYF
16,TRBD2,TRBV10-2,TRBJ2-1,-,TGCGCCAGCAGTGAACATGGACTAGCGGGGGACAATGAGCAGTTCTTC,CASSEHGLAGDNEQFF
12,TRBD1,TRBV30,TRBJ2-5,-,TGTGCCTGGAGTTTACAGGGGGAGACCCAGTACTTC,CAWSLQGETQYF
16,TRBD2,TRBV14,TRBJ2-3,-,TGTGCCAGCAGCTCACTAGCGGGAGGGCCGGGAGATACGCAGTATTTT,CASSSLAGGPGDTQYF
15,TRBD2,TRBV2,TRBJ2-4,-,TGTGCCAGCGGGTCGGGTATAGCGGGGGGTTACATTCAGTACTTC,CASGSGIAGGYIQYF
15,TRBD2,TRBV5-1,TRBJ2-1,few,TGCGCCAGCAGCTCGGGACTAGCGGGGGAAAATGAGCAGTTCTTC,CASSSGLAGENEQFF
11,-,TRBV2,TRBJ1-1,few,TGTGCCAGTAAGGGGATGTCTGAAGCTTTCTTT,CASKGMSEAFF
15,-,TRBV19,TRBJ1-5,few,TGTGCCAGTAGTCCAGACAGCTATAGCAATCAGCCCCAGCATTTT,CASSPDSYSNQPQHF